This TCR beta chain was identified during a study of cytomegalovirus exposure and HLA in healthy donors. PCR involved 60 Vbeta and 13 Jbeta primers. Data came from immunoSEQ multiplex PCR; TCRdb stores just in-frame clones and leaves some out. The sample contains 30,000 to 40,000 clones, approximately 86% of which appear only once. CDR3 length equals 14 residues. Germline CDR1 LNHDA, CDR2 SQIVND (reference sequence). The V and J ends lost 6 bases and 1 base, in that order; junction bases with no gene match: 5. This chain connects TRBV19 to TRBJ1-1; 7 bases are a match to TRBD1. The sequencing sample was made of PBMCs. The sequence came from a woman younger than 35 in good health and CMV-seropositive. This chain's CDR3 is CASRPTGWNTEAFF. The CDR3 DNA reads TGTGCCAGTAGGCCGACAGGGTGGAACACTGAAGCTTTCTTT.